This entry features one T cell receptor beta chain sequence. Its antigen is still unknown. The data originate from a study of cytomegalovirus exposure and HLA in healthy donors. Regarding the study as a whole: Within a later analysis, the majority of CMV-associated TCR beta chains appeared HLA-restricted. Cytomegalovirus status was reportedly diagnosed by the classifier with high specificity and sensitivity.

Use of 60 Vbeta and 13 Jbeta primers characterized the PCR. Repertoires were generated with immunoSEQ multiplex PCR, while TCRdb's copy carries only in-frame clones and drops some. The sample lists some 77,000 clones, over 70% occurring once. The V gene lost 3 bases and the J gene lost 4 bases, with 16 bases spanning the gap. Germline CDR1 is LNHDA and CDR2 is SQIVND (reference sequence). This CDR3 has 16 residues. Sequencing was performed on PBMCs. This chain links TRBV19 with TRBJ2-1, with a tentative D call TRBD2 (6 bases). The receptor was derived from a man between 45 and 60 years old in good health and CMV-seropositive. CDR3 nucleotide sequence: TGTGCCAGTAGTATCAGTGGAGGCGGGAAGTACAATGAGCAGTTCTTC. It codes for CASSISGGGKYNEQFF. Combining the CDR3 with reference TRBV19 and TRBJ2-1 gives the whole variable domain DGGITQSPKYLFRKEGQNVTLSCEQNLNHDAMYWYRQDPGQGLRLIYYSQIVNDFQKGDIAEGYSVSREKKESFPLTVTSAQKNPTAFYLCASSISGGGKYNEQFFGPGTRLTVL.